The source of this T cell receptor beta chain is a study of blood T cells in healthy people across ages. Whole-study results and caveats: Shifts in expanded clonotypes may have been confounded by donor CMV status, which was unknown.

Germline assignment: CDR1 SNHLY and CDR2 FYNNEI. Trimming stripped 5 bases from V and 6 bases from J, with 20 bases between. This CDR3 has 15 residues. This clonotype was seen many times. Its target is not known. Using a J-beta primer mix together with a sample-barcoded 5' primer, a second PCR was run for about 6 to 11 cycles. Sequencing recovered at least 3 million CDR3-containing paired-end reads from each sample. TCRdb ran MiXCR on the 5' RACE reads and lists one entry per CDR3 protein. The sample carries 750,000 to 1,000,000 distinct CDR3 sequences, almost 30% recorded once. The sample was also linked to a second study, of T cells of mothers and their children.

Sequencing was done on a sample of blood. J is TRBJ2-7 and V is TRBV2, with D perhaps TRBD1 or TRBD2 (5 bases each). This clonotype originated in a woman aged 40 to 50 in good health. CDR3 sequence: CASSWGRTQLGEQYF. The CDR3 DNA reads TGTGCCAGCAGTTGGGGACGAACCCAACTGGGCGAGCAGTACTTC.